This TCR beta chain was captured in a study of cytomegalovirus exposure and HLA in healthy donors. Overall study findings and caveats: Reports credit the classifier with highly specific, highly sensitive diagnosis of cytomegalovirus status. Presence/absence analyses assumed roughly uniform sequencing depth across donors.

To note about this clone: Its antigen is not identified.

CDR1 and CDR2 (germline): MNHNY, SVGAGI (reference sequence). CDR3 length: 13 amino acids. J lost 6 bases, V lost 10 bases, and 10 bases had no gene match. Primers included in the PCR were 60 Vbeta and 13 Jbeta primers. TCRdb's copy holds only in-frame clones and misses some; the assay was immunoSEQ multiplex PCR. The sample consists of more than 60,000 clones, more than 65% of them appearing once. The rearrangement joins TRBV6-6 to TRBJ2-7; 9 bases map to TRBD2. Material: PBMCs. This TCR was recovered from a woman in her 30s in good health and CMV-seronegative. The CDR3 DNA sequence: TGTGCCACCAACGGCGGGGGGGCCGGCGAGCAGTACTTC. As protein: CATNGGGAGEQYF.